This TCR beta chain is from a study of identical twins. TCRdb processed the 5' RACE reads anew with MiXCR; each CDR3 protein has one entry. The repertoire has approximately 890,000 distinct CDR3 sequences, about 12% of them found once; the top ten carry about 1.5%. This CDR3 comprises 14 residues. Trimming shortened V by 7 bases and J by 1 base, and 13 bases separated the two germline ends. Another study also made use of these data, one on yellow fever vaccine responses in identical twins.

The gene calls are TRBV12-3 or TRBV12-4 and TRBJ2-5; D tentatively fits TRBD1 or TRBD2 (5 bases each). Sample: PBMCs. The clonotype originates from a woman younger than 35 in good health. The CDR3 loop is CASNSPGPQETQYF. CDR3 DNA: TGTGCCAGCAACTCCCCGGGACCCCAAGAGACCCAGTACTTC.